Included here is one T cell receptor (beta chain) sequence, with context. Its antigen target is currently unknown. No base-level quality is on record; no much larger clone is a single base apart. The CDR3 goes from the cysteine to the phenylalanine over 16 residues. Just the 48-base CDR3 DNA is kept, in frame starting at base 1. The germline V gene (reference sequence) sets CDR1 to SGHNT and CDR2 to YYREEE. The V end gives up 4 bases and the J end 8 bases, leaving 11 bases in the junction not matched to a gene. The roughly 42 donors, aged roughly 6 to 90 years, were systemically healthy Caucasian individuals from Russia. Each donor gave roughly 9 milliliters of peripheral blood, drawn into EDTA-treated Vacutainer tubes. PBMCs were isolated by Ficoll-Paque density-gradient centrifugation, with at least 6 million obtained per sample. Trizol reagent was used to extract total RNA from PBMCs, with at least 5.5 micrograms per sample. The percentages of naive CD45RAhigh/CD27high T cells were determined by flow cytometry on a PBMC aliquot from every donor.

The data derive from a study of blood T cells in healthy people across ages (dated by TCRdb to the mid-2010s). About the full investigation: Template switching captured roughly one uniquely barcoded TCR beta cDNA molecule per two T cells in model experiments. Four age groups were formed from the donors: young (average about 15 years), middle-aged (approximately 39), aged (62) and long-lived (around 80). Using deep sequencing normalized with unique cDNA molecular identifiers, the study measured how TCR beta repertoire diversity changes with age. Using the same blood draw, the study looked at two additional independent replicas of 1 million unique cDNA reads for two donors, one aged 18 to 29 and the other aged 80 or older. To avoid experimental bias, donors of different ages were distributed randomly across sequencing lanes.

On the study overall, not on this receptor specifically: Observed TCR beta diversity correlated strongly with the percentage of naive T cells measured by flow cytometry. Compared with the aged group, more naive CD4+ T cells, fewer expanded clones and increased TCR diversity were shown by the long-lived group, suggesting age selection. Because the CMV infection status of the donors was unknown, age-related changes in expanded clonotypes may potentially have been confounded. Estimates of total diversity based on one million sequenced T cells were considered lower bounds and underestimates. As age increased, observed TCR beta diversity per million T cells dropped in a roughly linear way, and a significant reduction was already evident by age about 36. Bulk unsorted PBMC profiling prevented conclusive comparison of naive and antigen-experienced compartments.

Libraries were made using 5' RACE. Sequencing was performed on an Illumina HiSeq 2500. The second PCR ran for about 6 to 12 cycles and used a J-beta primer mix along with a sample-barcoded 5' primer. A template-switch 5' adaptor carrying 12 random nucleotides introduced a unique molecular identifier onto each TCR beta cDNA molecule. At least 2.5 million CDR3-containing paired-end reads were obtained from each sample. First-strand cDNA synthesis was performed from all RNA using the Mint cDNA synthesis kit, with priming by a TRBC-specific oligonucleotide. Following uracil-DNA glycosylase treatment, a first 18-cycle PCR with universal primers M1SS and BC2_uni_R was performed on all cDNA. In the authors' own workflow: Each sample was normalized by randomly selecting 1 million high-quality reads, each carrying a distinct molecular identifier. Instead of being binned into consensus sequences, reads that shared molecular identifiers were thrown out. MiTCR, run with a Q25 quality threshold and the strictest error-elimination algorithm, handled CDR3 identification, clonotype clustering and error correction. A nonparametric unseen species model with Euler transformation was used to estimate lower-bound total TCR beta diversity. TCRdb ran its own pipeline on the public reads, namely fastp trimming at Q25 and MiXCR clone calling, and kept in-frame beta chains. CDR3 protein duplicates are merged, each entry listing the most common genes and DNA. None of the V and J calls come from the authors' own analysis; TCRdb made them. Present in this sample are about 580,000 distinct CDR3 sequences, more than 45% of which were seen just once. In total, the top ten clones hold 20% to 25% of the sample.

This clonotype originated in a man older than 75 in good health. This chain joins TRBV5-4 to TRBJ2-3, with 12 bases matching TRBD2. Sequenced input: blood. The CDR3 region reads CASSATLAGGPRTQYF. The nucleotides are TGTGCCAGCAGCGCGACCCTAGCGGGGGGGCCCCGTACGCAGTATTTT.